This T cell receptor (beta chain) is from a study of Ad26.COV2.S vaccination and SARS-CoV-2 variants. Study at large: Donor joined the COV1001 Ad26.COV2.S trial arm.

Study-wide points: Assessments of TCR breadth and depth may have underestimated the total T cell responses. Spike-specific TCR breadth was greater after Ad26.COV2.S than placebo. In vaccinated individuals, spike-specific CD8+ and CD4+ T cell responses reportedly displayed substantial breadth.

In germline, CDR1 is SGHKS, CDR2 YYEKEE (reference sequence). Germline trimming cut 4 bases from V and 5 bases from J; bases unmatched to any gene: 9. This CDR3 is built from 15 residues. This sample's treatment: roughly 18 received Ad26.COV2.S at low or high dose, single or two shots; several received placebo; per-sample allocation not given. After the first vaccine or placebo injection, samples were drawn on day 63. This clone was seen a few times. Antigen specificity is unknown. Measured with immunoSEQ multiplex PCR; TCRdb has only the in-frame clones, and not every one. The sample records roughly 390,000 clones, more than 85% being singletons.

The sample was peripheral blood, taken in a trial of Ad26.COV2.S vaccine versus placebo. V usage is TRBV5-5 and J usage is TRBJ1-1, with 9 bases identical to TRBD1. The sequence was collected from a person between 18 and 65 years old who received the Ad26.COV2.S COVID-19 vaccine or a placebo. CDR3 sequence: CASSPPRDRDTEAFF. The CDR3 DNA follows: TGTGCCAGCAGCCCTCCCCGGGACAGGGATACTGAAGCTTTCTTT.